Shown below are 23 T cell receptor beta chains from a single sample sequenced in a study of T cells in Graves' hyperthyroidism and ophthalmopathy. Authors of the study amplified TCR beta CDR3 regions from RNA transcripts. HTBI primers drove first-round RT-PCR of the TCR CDR3. TCRdb independently ran MiXCR on the multiplex PCR reads; one entry per CDR3 protein. This sample has hundreds of thousands of distinct CDR3 sequences, with under 20% found just once. Material: blood. The source is a young woman with Graves' ophthalmopathy.

This clonotype occurred a few times. The chain carries TRBV5-1 and TRBJ1-4, with no clear D. The CDR3 covers 15 residues. Per germline, CDR1 SGHRS and CDR2 YFSETQ. The ends were cut back, 2 bases at V and 4 bases at J, with 12 bases in the middle. The DNA for the CDR3 is TGCGCCAGCAGCTTCGGGCCAGTCGGTAATGAAAAACTGTTTTTT. It codes for CASSFGPVGNEKLFF.

This clonotype was detected only a few times. CDR3 bases: TGTGCCAGCAGCCAAGATTCGGCGGACTATGGCTACACCTTC. This translates into CASSQDSADYGYTF. The V gene is TRBV3-1, the J gene TRBJ1-2, with D uncertain. CDR1 is LGHDT and CDR2 is YNNKEL in the germline V gene (reference sequence). Trimming stripped 0 bases from V and 3 bases from J, with 8 bases between. This CDR3 has 14 residues.

This clonotype is a singleton in its sample. CDR3 in DNA: TGTGCCACCGGCGGGGACGGGACTAGCGGGGGGACTAGCACAGATACGCAGTATTTT. As protein: CATGGDGTSGGTSTDTQYF. The J gene is TRBJ2-3, the V gene TRBV15; TRBD2 aligns across 15 bases. Trimming removed 8 bases from V and 0 bases from J; junction bases left unmatched: 12. Germline lookup yields CDR1 LNHNV and CDR2 YYDKDF (reference sequence). The CDR3 is 19 residues long.

This clonotype was recorded a few times. The V and J genes are TRBV4-1 and TRBJ1-1, with 7 bases fitting TRBD1. Germline CDR1 and CDR2: MGHRA and YSYEKL. Trimming at V came to 3 bases and at J to 5 bases, leaving 6 bases not matched to a gene. The CDR3 runs 14 residues. The DNA for the CDR3 is TGCGCCAGCAGCCATTACAGGGGAAGAACTGAAGCTTTCTTT. It yields the protein CASSHYRGRTEAFF.

Note on this clonotype: A read error may be the cause here, since a much bigger clone is one base away. The chain uses TRBV30 and TRBJ1-3; perhaps TRBD1 as D (5 bases). The ends were cut back, 3 bases at V and 1 base at J, with 7 bases in the middle. The germline V gene encodes CDR1 GTSNPN and CDR2 SVGIG (reference sequence). The CDR3 runs 13 residues. This chain's CDR3 is CAWRQESGNTIYF. The CDR3 DNA sequence: TGTGCCTGGAGACAGGAGTCTGGAAACACCATATATTTT.

This clonotype occurred many times. This chain connects TRBV20-1 to TRBJ1-1, with TRBD1 as a possible D gene (5 bases). CDR1 and CDR2 from the germline V gene are DFQATT and SNEGSKA (reference sequence). Trimming removed 1 base at V and 4 bases at J, with 13 bases between. The CDR3 is 14 amino acids. CDR3: CSARGGEGITEAFF. As DNA, the CDR3 is TGCAGTGCTAGAGGGGGGGAGGGGATCACTGAAGCTTTCTTT.

This clonotype was observed once. V and J are TRBV3-1 and TRBJ2-1; TRBD2 agrees at 8 bases. V lost 11 bases and J lost 0; bases outside the gene matches: 9. The CDR3 has 15 residues. Germline V lookup: CDR1 LGHDT, CDR2 YNNKEL (reference sequence). The CDR3 bases are TGTGCCGGCACATTAGCGGGGAGCTCCTACAATGAGCAGTTCTTC. It encodes CAGTLAGSSYNEQFF.

This clonotype was seen at least ten times. Compared with germline, one end of the junction differs, possibly owing to a read error. The chain employs TRBV19 and TRBJ1-5; possibly TRBD1 for D (5 bases). This CDR3 region has 13 residues. The germline V gene has CDR1 LNHDA and CDR2 SQIVND (reference sequence). For the CDR3, the DNA is TGTGCCAGCAGTATCCGGGGGAACCAGCCCCAGCATTTT. Its translation: CASSIRGNQPQHF.

As to this clonotype: Compared with germline, one end of the junction differs, possibly owing to a read error. This chain links TRBV11-3 with TRBJ2-7; 10 nucleotides align to TRBD1. The CDR3 runs 13 residues. CDR1 is SGHNT, CDR2 YENEEA, per germline. The CDR3 DNA reads as TGTGCCAGCAGCATAGACAGGGGGCGAGAGCAGTACTTC. Translation: CASSIDRGREQYF.

This clonotype showed up just a few times. V usage is TRBV20-1 and J usage is TRBJ1-6, with 10 bases aligning to TRBD1. The germline gives CDR1 DFQATT, CDR2 SNEGSKA (reference sequence). CDR3 length: 15 residues. Trimming at V came to 4 bases and at J to 5 bases, leaving 5 bases not matched to a gene. Here the CDR3 DNA reads TGCAGTGCTACCCGGGACAGGGGTCATAATTCACCCCTCCACTTT. This encodes CSATRDRGHNSPLHF.

This clonotype was detected ten times or more. The rearrangement links TRBV20-1 to TRBJ2-4; TRBD1 is a possible D gene (6 bases). Trimming removed 6 bases at V and 0 bases at J, with 15 bases between. CDR1 is DFQATT, CDR2 SNEGSKA, per germline (reference sequence). CDR3 length: 15 amino acids. The CDR3 loop is CSAPQGLLAKNIQYF. Written as DNA, the CDR3 is TGCAGTGCCCCCCAGGGGCTCCTAGCCAAAAACATTCAGTACTTC.

The chain carries TRBV19 and TRBJ2-3; 8 bases are a match to TRBD2. The CDR3 contains 15 residues. The germline gives CDR1 LNHDA, CDR2 SQIVND (reference sequence). J was trimmed by 5 bases and V by 1 base; bases with no gene match: 5. The CDR3 spells CASSIGSGNIDTQYF. CDR3 sequence (DNA): TGTGCCAGTAGTATAGGTAGCGGGAATATAGATACGCAGTATTTT.

The CDR3 protein is CASSLDHRGRETQYF. The CDR3 DNA reads as TGTGCCAGCAGCTTAGATCACAGGGGGAGGGAGACCCAGTACTTC. The gene calls are TRBV7-2 and TRBJ2-5, with 8 bases identical to TRBD1. From germline, CDR1 is SGHTA and CDR2 FQGNSA. The CDR3 has 15 residues. With 1 base clipped from V and 5 bases from J, the junction kept 6 bases outside the gene matches.

There are a few counts of this clonotype. This chain joins TRBV20-1 and TRBJ2-7; 7 nucleotides line up with TRBD2. V lost 0 bases and J lost 2; bases outside the gene matches: 7. The CDR3 sequence is 15 residues long. In germline, CDR1 is DFQATT, CDR2 SNEGSKA (reference sequence). The chain's CDR3 is CSARDRGESTYEQYF. In DNA form, the CDR3 reads TGCAGTGCTAGAGATCGGGGGGAGTCCACCTACGAGCAGTACTTC.

This clonotype was observed many times. The gene calls are TRBV10-3 and TRBJ1-1, with D hard to call. CDR1 is ENHRY, CDR2 SYGVKD, per germline. Trimming removed 3 bases from V and 1 base from J, with 12 bases in between. The CDR3 runs 15 residues. The CDR3 reads CAISDSGRANTEAFF. In nucleotides, the CDR3 is TGTGCCATCAGTGACTCGGGTAGGGCGAACACTGAAGCTTTCTTT.

V is TRBV15 and J is TRBJ1-3; no reliable D call. This CDR3 spans 15 amino acids. V was trimmed by 5 bases and J by 2 bases, leaving 13 bases between them. Per germline, CDR1 LNHNV and CDR2 YYDKDF (reference sequence). The CDR3 protein is CATSGSLEAGNTIYF. The CDR3 bases are TGTGCCACCAGCGGGTCTTTAGAAGCTGGAAACACCATATATTTT.

Remarks on this clonotype: A much larger clone differs from this one at a single base, so this may be a read error. The chain has TRBV16 and TRBJ1-1, with D unresolved. This CDR3 is built from 13 residues. The V end was cut by 1 base, the J end by 3 bases, with 6 bases between. Germline values: CDR1 KGHSY, CDR2 FQNENV. CDR3 amino acids: CASSQLRYTEAFF. The CDR3 DNA reads as TGTGCCAGCAGCCAATTACGGTACACTGAAGCTTTCTTT.

This clonotype has ten or more counts. The genes are TRBV15 and TRBJ1-1; D remains ambiguous. This CDR3 contains 14 residues. V lost 3 bases, J lost 0 bases, and 8 bases lay in between. The germline CDR1 and CDR2 sequences are LNHNV and YYDKDF (reference sequence). The CDR3 DNA follows: TGTGCCACCAGCAGGAGAGATTTGAACACTGAAGCTTTCTTT. This codes for CATSRRDLNTEAFF.

The table lists this clonotype with many counts. The chain joins TRBV12-3 or TRBV12-4 to TRBJ2-5; 9 bases match TRBD1. This CDR3 is 14 amino acids long. The ends lost 2 bases at V and 4 bases at J; junction bases unmatched: 2. The chain's CDR3 is CASSLTGGTETQYF. CDR3 nucleotides: TGTGCCAGCAGTTTAACAGGGGGCACAGAGACCCAGTACTTC.

V usage is TRBV28 and J usage is TRBJ1-1; possible D gene TRBD1, 5 bases. Germline V CDR1 and CDR2: MDHEN, SYDVKM. CDR3 size: 17 residues. The V gene lost 0 bases and the J gene lost 4 bases, with 18 bases spanning the gap. The CDR3 DNA reads as TGTGCCAGCAGTTTATGGTCTAGCGGGGCGGAAGGCACTGAAGCTTTCTTT. Translated, it gives CASSLWSSGAEGTEAFF.

The DNA of the CDR3 is TGTGCCAGCAGACGGACAGGGGGACATGGCTACACCTTC. This encodes CASRRTGGHGYTF. The V gene is TRBV28, the J gene TRBJ1-2; TRBD1 matches at 10 bases. The V segment lost 6 bases and the J segment 6 bases; nucleotides outside the gene matches: 4. The CDR3 totals 13 residues. Germline loops: CDR1 MDHEN, CDR2 SYDVKM.

The V and J genes are TRBV5-6 and TRBJ2-7; TRBD1 agrees at 12 bases. This CDR3 has 15 amino acids. V dropped 4 bases and J dropped 7; count of bases not matched to a gene: 9. Germline loops: CDR1 SGHDT, CDR2 YYEEEE. The CDR3 sequence is CASSPAGQGAGEQYF. As DNA, the CDR3 is TGTGCCAGCAGCCCCGCGGGACAGGGGGCAGGAGAGCAGTACTTC. Full variable domain (missing parts from reference TRBV5-6 and TRBJ2-7): DAGVTQSPTHLIKTRGQQVTLRCSPKSGHDTVSWYQQALGQGPQFIFQYYEEEERQRGNFPDRFSGHQFPNYSSELNVNALLLGDSALYLCASSPAGQGAGEQYFGPGTRLTVT.

This clonotype was counted many times. The CDR3 here is CASSHNPGAYEQYF. CDR3 bases: TGTGCCAGCAGCCACAACCCCGGGGCTTACGAGCAGTACTTC. This chain links TRBV5-5 with TRBJ2-7; D may be TRBD1 or TRBD2 (5 bases each). CDR1 and CDR2 (germline): SGHKS, YYEKEE (reference sequence). This CDR3 comprises 14 residues. The V and J ends lost 4 bases and 4 bases respectively, with 15 bases between them.